The 7 T cell receptor beta chains reported below all come from one sample, sequenced in a study of cytomegalovirus exposure and HLA in healthy donors. Vbeta (60) and Jbeta (13) primers were used in the PCR. The data were produced by immunoSEQ multiplex PCR, yet TCRdb's version contains in-frame clones alone and is incomplete. Counted here are some 130,000 clones, 60% to 80% occurring once; the ten biggest clones make up 1.4% to 1.5%. The source material was PBMCs. These receptors all come from a female donor in good health and CMV-seronegative.

This clone was counted once. J is TRBJ2-7 and V is TRBV7-9; 12 bases are a match to TRBD2. V trimming: 0 bases; J trimming: 6 bases; junction bases outside the gene matches: 3. The CDR3 totals 15 residues. Germline CDR1 reads SEHNR; CDR2 reads FQNEAQ (reference sequence). The CDR3 DNA reads TGTGCCAGCAGCTTAGCGCTAGCGGGAGGGGGCGAGCAGTACTTC. Its protein product is CASSLALAGGGEQYF.

The chain is built from TRBV28 and TRBJ2-1; D is possibly TRBD1 (6 bases). V was trimmed by 7 bases and J by 2 bases, leaving 15 bases between them. The CDR3 totals 15 residues. CDR1 and CDR2 (germline): MDHEN, SYDVKM. CDR3 in DNA: TGTGCCAGCAAACCGACAGCAGGGGCCTACAATGAGCAGTTCTTC. Translated, it gives CASKPTAGAYNEQFF.

The chain uses TRBV28 and TRBJ1-5; TRBD1 might be the D (6 bases). V was pared by 4 bases and J by 2 bases, with 15 bases between. Germline values: CDR1 MDHEN, CDR2 SYDVKM. The CDR3 has 16 amino acids. CDR3 bases: TGTGCCAGCAGTTCCCCAGGGGTCCGAGGCAATCAGCCCCAGCATTTT. As protein: CASSSPGVRGNQPQHF.

The chain has TRBV9 and TRBJ1-3; perhaps TRBD1 as D (6 bases). With 3 bases removed from V and 4 bases from J, the gap between germline ends came to 14 bases. Germline values: CDR1 SGDLS, CDR2 YYNGEE. The CDR3 consists of 15 residues. CDR3 residues: CASSEGGGIGNTIYF. The CDR3 region has the DNA TGTGCCAGCAGCGAGGGGGGGGGAATCGGAAACACCATATATTTT.

This chain uses TRBV4-3 with TRBJ2-7, with 9 bases fitting TRBD1. This CDR3 has 13 residues. Germline-derived CDR1 and CDR2 are LGHNA and YSLEER. The trim removed 4 bases at V and 3 bases at J, leaving 1 base unmatched. Here the CDR3 reads CASSRDRDYEQYF. CDR3 nucleotides: TGCGCCAGCAGCCGGGACAGGGACTACGAGCAGTACTTC.

J is TRBJ1-4 and V is TRBV7-9; D is undetermined. The CDR3 length is 12 residues. Trimming removed 2 bases at V and 6 bases at J, with 4 bases between. The germline V gene encodes CDR1 SEHNR and CDR2 FQNEAQ (reference sequence). The CDR3, as DNA: TGTGCCAGCAGCTTAATATATGAAAAACTGTTTTTT. It yields the protein CASSLIYEKLFF.

This chain links TRBV5-1 with TRBJ1-5; 10 positions match TRBD1. CDR3 size: 14 residues. V was clipped by 2 bases and J by 5 bases; unmatched bases: 1. The germline V gene has CDR1 SGHRS and CDR2 YFSETQ. CDR3: CASSFGTGDQPQHF. DNA of the CDR3: TGCGCCAGCAGCTTCGGGACAGGGGATCAGCCCCAGCATTTT. Variable domain in full (rest from reference TRBV5-1 and TRBJ1-5): KAGVTQTPRYLIKTRGQQVTLSCSPISGHRSVSWYQQTPGQGLQFLFEYFSETQRNKGNFPGRFSGRQFSNSRSEMNVSTLELGDSALYLCASSFGTGDQPQHFGDGTRLSIL.